The clone carrying this T cell receptor (beta chain) occurred once. The study drew donors from healthy Caucasian individuals in Russia aged roughly 6 to 90. These data belong to a study of blood T cells in healthy people across ages. Germline CDR1 is SEHNR and CDR2 is FQNEAQ (reference sequence). This CDR3 has 12 residues. Trimming took 8 bases from V and 2 from J, leaving 10 bases between them. A second about 7 to 11 cycle PCR used barcoded and J-beta primers. Every cDNA molecule bore a tag from a template-switch adaptor containing 12 random nucleotides. Each CDR3 protein gets one entry after TCRdb re-called the 5' RACE reads with MiXCR. The table has fewer than 600,000 distinct CDR3 sequences, roughly a quarter seen once; the top ten hold 3% to 4%. These sequences were also reported in another study, on T cells of mothers and their children.

The J gene is TRBJ2-7, the V gene TRBV7-9; D is possibly TRBD1 or TRBD2 (6 bases each). The sequence came from a boy between 2 and 15 years old in good health. The material sequenced was blood. The CDR3 region has the DNA TGTGCCAGCGGAGGGGGAGCCTACGAGCAGTACTTC. Amino acids: CASGGGAYEQYF. The variable domain in full, with the rest retrieved from reference TRBV7-9 and TRBJ2-7, is DTGVSQNPRHKITKRGQNVTFRCDPISEHNRLYWYRQTLGQGPEFLTYFQNEAQLEKSRLLSDRFSAERPKGSFSTLEIQRTEQGDSAMYLCASGGGAYEQYFGPGTRLTVT.